This T cell receptor (beta chain) stems from a study of shared clonotypes between healthy human individuals. Study-level background: Contributing individuals were two females and three males aged 18 to 49.

Those who donated were healthy HIV-negative adults, with no recent acute infections or vaccinations reported. Germline trimming cut 3 bases from V and 2 bases from J; bases unmatched to any gene: 9. CDR3 size: 16 residues. In germline, CDR1 is SGDLS, CDR2 YYNGEE. It was 200 to 250 ng DNA, 33,000 or so T cell genomes, that sorted-subset replicate PCRs used. TCRdb's copy holds only in-frame clones and misses some; the assay was immunoSEQ multiplex PCR. The table includes around 690,000 clones, around 90% detected once. The J gene is TRBJ2-3, the V gene TRBV9, with 7 bases identical to TRBD1. Input material: memory CD8+ T cells from PBMCs. Subset specified: CD45RO+ cells pooled with CCR7-negative TemRA cells. This sequence originates from a young man in good health. Some clones in this sample may be carry-over from other donors' samples. The chain's CDR3 is CASSGQGQPNTDTQYF. CDR3 DNA: TGTGCCAGCAGCGGACAGGGACAGCCTAACACAGATACGCAGTATTTT.